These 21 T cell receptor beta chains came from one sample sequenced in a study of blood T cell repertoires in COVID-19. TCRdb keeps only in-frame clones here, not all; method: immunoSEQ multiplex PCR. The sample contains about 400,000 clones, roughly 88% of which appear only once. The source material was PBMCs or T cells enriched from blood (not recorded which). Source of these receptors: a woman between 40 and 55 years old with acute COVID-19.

The CDR3 DNA follows: TGTGCCAGCAGCCAAGCCCGCACTCCCGGGGGGGAGCAGTTCTTC. It is translated as CASSQARTPGGEQFF. This chain connects TRBV3-1 (or the pseudogene TRBV3-2) to TRBJ2-1; 7 nucleotides agree with TRBD2. Germline CDR1 is LGHDT and CDR2 is YNNKEL (reference sequence). V lost 1 base and J lost 10; bases outside the gene matches: 10. This CDR3 region has 15 residues.

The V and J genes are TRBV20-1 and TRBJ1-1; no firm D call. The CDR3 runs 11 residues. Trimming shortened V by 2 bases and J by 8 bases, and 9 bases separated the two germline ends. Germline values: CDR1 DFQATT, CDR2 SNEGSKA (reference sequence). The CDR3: CSARPYSEAFF. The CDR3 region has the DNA TGCAGTGCTAGACCTTACTCCGAAGCTTTCTTT.

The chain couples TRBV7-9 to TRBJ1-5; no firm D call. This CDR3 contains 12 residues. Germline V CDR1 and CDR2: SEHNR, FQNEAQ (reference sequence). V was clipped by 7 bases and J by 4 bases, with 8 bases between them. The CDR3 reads CASTAQNQPQHF. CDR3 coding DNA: TGTGCCAGCACCGCCCAGAATCAGCCCCAGCATTTT.

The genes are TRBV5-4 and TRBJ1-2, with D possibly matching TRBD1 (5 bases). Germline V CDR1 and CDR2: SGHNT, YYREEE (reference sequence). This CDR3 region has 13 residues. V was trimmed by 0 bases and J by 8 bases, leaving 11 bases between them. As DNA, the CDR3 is TGTGCCAGCAGCTTGGTTTCGGGGGACGGCTACACCTTC. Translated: CASSLVSGDGYTF. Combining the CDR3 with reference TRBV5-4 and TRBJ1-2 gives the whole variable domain ETGVTQSPTHLIKTRGQQVTLRCSSQSGHNTVSWYQQALGQGPQFIFQYYREEENGRGNFPPRFSGLQFPNYSSELNVNALELDDSALYLCASSLVSGDGYTFGSGTRLTVV.

In nucleotides, the CDR3 is TGTGCCAGCGGTTCCGAGGCGGGTAAGCAGTTCTTC. It encodes CASGSEAGKQFF. The rearrangement links TRBV6-4 to TRBJ2-1; D is perhaps TRBD2 (5 bases). CDR3 size: 12 residues. Germline CDR1 reads MRHNA; CDR2 reads SNTAGT. Trimming stripped 8 bases from V and 11 bases from J, with 16 bases between.

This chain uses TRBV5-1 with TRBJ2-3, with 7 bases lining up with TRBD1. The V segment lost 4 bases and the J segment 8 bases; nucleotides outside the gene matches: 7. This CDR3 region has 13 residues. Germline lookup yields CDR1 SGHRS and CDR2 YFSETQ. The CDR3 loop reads CASSVRDSATQYF. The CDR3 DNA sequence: TGCGCCAGCAGCGTCCGGGACAGTGCTACGCAGTATTTT.

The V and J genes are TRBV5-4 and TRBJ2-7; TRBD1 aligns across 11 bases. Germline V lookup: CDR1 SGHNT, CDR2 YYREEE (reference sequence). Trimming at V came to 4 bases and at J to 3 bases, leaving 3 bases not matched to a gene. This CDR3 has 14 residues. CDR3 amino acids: CASSAGTGGYEQYF. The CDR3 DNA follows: TGTGCCAGCAGCGCCGGGACAGGGGGCTACGAGCAGTACTTC. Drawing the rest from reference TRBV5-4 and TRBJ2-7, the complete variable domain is ETGVTQSPTHLIKTRGQQVTLRCSSQSGHNTVSWYQQALGQGPQFIFQYYREEENGRGNFPPRFSGLQFPNYSSELNVNALELDDSALYLCASSAGTGGYEQYFGPGTRLTVT.

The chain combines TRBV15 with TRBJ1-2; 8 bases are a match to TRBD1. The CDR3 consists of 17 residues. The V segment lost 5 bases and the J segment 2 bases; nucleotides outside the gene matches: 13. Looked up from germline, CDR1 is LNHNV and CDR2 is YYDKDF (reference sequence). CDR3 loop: CATSGGTVRTGNYGYTF. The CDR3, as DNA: TGTGCCACCAGCGGAGGAACGGTTCGGACAGGGAACTATGGCTACACCTTC. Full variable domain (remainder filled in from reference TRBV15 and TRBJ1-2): DAMVIQNPRYQVTQFGKPVTLSCSQTLNHNVMYWYQQKSSQAPKLLFHYYDKDFNNEADTPDNFQSRRPNTSFCFLDIRSPGLGDTAMYLCATSGGTVRTGNYGYTFGSGTRLTVV.

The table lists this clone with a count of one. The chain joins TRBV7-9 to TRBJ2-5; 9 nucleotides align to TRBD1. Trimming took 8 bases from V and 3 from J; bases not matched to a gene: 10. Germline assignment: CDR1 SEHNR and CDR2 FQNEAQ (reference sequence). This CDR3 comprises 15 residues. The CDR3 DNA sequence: TGTGCCAGCGGGTGGGACAGGGAGGTCGAAGAGACCCAGTACTTC. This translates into CASGWDREVEETQYF. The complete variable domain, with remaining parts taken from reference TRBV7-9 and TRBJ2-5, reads DTGVSQNPRHKITKRGQNVTFRCDPISEHNRLYWYRQTLGQGPEFLTYFQNEAQLEKSRLLSDRFSAERPKGSFSTLEIQRTEQGDSAMYLCASGWDREVEETQYFGPGTRLLVL.

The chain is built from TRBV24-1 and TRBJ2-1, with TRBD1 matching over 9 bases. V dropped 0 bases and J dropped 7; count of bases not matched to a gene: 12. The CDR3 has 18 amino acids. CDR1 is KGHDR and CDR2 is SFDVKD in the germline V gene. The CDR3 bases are TGTGCCACCAGTGATTTGCCCCTCCAGGGACAGGGTGGTAATGAGCAGTTCTTC. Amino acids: CATSDLPLQGQGGNEQFF.

This CDR3 is CASSRIQGAANTGELFF. DNA for the CDR3: TGTGCCAGCTCACGAATCCAGGGGGCTGCGAACACCGGGGAGCTGTTTTTT. This sequence joins TRBV18 and TRBJ2-2; 8 bases line up with TRBD1. The CDR3 has 17 residues. Germline CDR1 and CDR2: KGHSH and LQKENI. With 4 bases clipped from V and 0 bases from J, the junction kept 7 bases outside the gene matches.

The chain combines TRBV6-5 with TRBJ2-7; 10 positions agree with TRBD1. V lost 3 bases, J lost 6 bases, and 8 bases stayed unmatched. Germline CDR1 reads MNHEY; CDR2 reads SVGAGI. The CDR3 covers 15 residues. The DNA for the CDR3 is TGTGCCAGCAGTTATGTCCGGGACAGGGGTAGCGAGCAGTACTTC. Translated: CASSYVRDRGSEQYF.

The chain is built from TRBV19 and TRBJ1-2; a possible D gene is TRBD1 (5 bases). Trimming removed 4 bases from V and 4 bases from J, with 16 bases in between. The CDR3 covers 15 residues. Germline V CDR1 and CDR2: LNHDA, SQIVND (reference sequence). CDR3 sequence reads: CASSTQQGEGYGYTF. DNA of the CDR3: TGTGCCAGTAGTACCCAGCAGGGTGAAGGCTATGGCTACACCTTC.

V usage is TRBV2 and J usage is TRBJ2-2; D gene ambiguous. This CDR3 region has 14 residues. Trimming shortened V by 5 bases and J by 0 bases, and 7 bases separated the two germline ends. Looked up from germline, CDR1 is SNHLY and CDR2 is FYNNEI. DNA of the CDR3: TGTGCCAGCAGTCCGTCCGCGAACACCGGGGAGCTGTTTTTT. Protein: CASSPSANTGELFF.

The CDR3 bases are TGCAGTGTCAGAACCGGGGAGACCCAGTACTTC. This gives the protein CSVRTGETQYF. The V and J genes are TRBV20-1 and TRBJ2-5; no clear D. Per germline, CDR1 DFQATT and CDR2 SNEGSKA (reference sequence). CDR3 length equals 11 residues. V lost 7 bases and J 5 bases, leaving 11 bases between the germline ends.

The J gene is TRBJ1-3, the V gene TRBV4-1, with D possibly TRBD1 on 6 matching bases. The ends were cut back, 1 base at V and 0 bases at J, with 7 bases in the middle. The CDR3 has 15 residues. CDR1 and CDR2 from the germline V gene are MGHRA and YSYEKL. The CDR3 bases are TGCGCCAGCAGCCAAGGGACAGCCTCTGGAAACACCATATATTTT. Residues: CASSQGTASGNTIYF.

This chain's CDR3 is CASSPQLADTQYF. For the CDR3, the DNA is TGTGCCAGCAGCCCCCAACTAGCCGATACGCAGTATTTT. The chain combines TRBV9 with TRBJ2-3, with a weak D call TRBD2 (6 bases). The germline V gene has CDR1 SGDLS and CDR2 YYNGEE. The CDR3 is made up of 13 amino acids. V lost 4 bases to trimming and J lost 6 bases, with 12 bases between them.

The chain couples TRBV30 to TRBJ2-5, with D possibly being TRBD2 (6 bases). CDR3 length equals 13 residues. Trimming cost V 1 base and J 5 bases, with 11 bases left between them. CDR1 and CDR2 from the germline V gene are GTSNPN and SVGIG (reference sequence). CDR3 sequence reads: CAWSGRGGETQYF. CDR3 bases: TGTGCCTGGAGTGGGAGGGGTGGTGAGACCCAGTACTTC.

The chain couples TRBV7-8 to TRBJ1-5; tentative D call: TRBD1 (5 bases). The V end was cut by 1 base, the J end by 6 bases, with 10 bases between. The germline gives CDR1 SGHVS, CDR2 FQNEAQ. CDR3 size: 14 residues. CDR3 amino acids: CASSLGRGGQPQHF. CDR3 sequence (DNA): TGTGCCAGCAGCTTAGGAAGGGGAGGTCAGCCCCAGCATTTT.

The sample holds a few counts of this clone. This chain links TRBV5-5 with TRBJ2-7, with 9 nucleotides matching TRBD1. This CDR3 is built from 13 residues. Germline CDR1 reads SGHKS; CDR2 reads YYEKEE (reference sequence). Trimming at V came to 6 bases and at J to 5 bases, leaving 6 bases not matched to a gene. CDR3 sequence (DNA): TGTGCCAGCAAAGATACAGGGGGCGACGAGCAGTACTTC. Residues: CASKDTGGDEQYF.

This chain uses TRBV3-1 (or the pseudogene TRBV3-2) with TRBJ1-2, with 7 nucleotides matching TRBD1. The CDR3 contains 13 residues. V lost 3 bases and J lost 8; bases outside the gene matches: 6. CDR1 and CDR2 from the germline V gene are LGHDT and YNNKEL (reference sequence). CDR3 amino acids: CASSQTGLPGYTF. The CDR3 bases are TGTGCCAGCAGCCAGACAGGGTTGCCAGGCTACACCTTC.